This TCR beta chain was retrieved from a study of blood T cell repertoires in COVID-19. Libraries were prepared by immunoSEQ multiplex PCR; TCRdb keeps only in-frame clonotypes and omits some of them. The sample consists of about 200,000 clones, about 85% of them appearing once. V was pared by 4 bases and J by 8 bases, with 6 bases of the junction left unmatched. In germline, CDR1 is SNHLY, CDR2 FYNNEI. The CDR3 has 14 residues. What was sequenced was peripheral blood. The clonotype comes from a human donor in a cohort sampled during active COVID-19. The chain carries TRBV2 and TRBJ1-5; TRBD1 matches 9 bases. The CDR3 nucleotides are TGTGCCAGCAGTGGGGACAGGGATAGAAAGCCCCAGCATTTT. This sequence encodes CASSGDRDRKPQHF. Combining the CDR3 with reference TRBV2 and TRBJ1-5 gives the whole variable domain EPEVTQTPSHQVTQMGQEVILRCVPISNHLYFYWYRQILGQKVEFLVSFYNNEISEKSEIFDDQFSVERPDGSNFTLKIRSTKLEDSAMYFCASSGDRDRKPQHFGDGTRLSIL.